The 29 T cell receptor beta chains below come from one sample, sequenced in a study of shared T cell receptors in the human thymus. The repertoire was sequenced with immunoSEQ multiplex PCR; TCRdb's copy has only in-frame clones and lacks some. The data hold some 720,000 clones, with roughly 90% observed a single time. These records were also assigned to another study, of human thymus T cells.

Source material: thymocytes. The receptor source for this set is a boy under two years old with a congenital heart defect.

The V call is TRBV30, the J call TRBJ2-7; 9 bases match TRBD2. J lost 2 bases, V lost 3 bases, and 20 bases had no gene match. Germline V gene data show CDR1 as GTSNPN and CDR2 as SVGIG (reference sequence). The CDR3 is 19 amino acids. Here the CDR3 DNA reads TGTGCCTGGAGAACCAGGGGTAGCGGGAGCGAGGGTGTCCCCTACGAGCAGTACTTC. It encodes CAWRTRGSGSEGVPYEQYF.

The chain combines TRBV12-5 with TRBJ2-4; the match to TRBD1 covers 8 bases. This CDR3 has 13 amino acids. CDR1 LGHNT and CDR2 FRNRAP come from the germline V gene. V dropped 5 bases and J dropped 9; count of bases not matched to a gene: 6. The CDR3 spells CASGPDRGGIQYF. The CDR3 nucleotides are TGTGCTAGTGGTCCCGACAGGGGAGGCATTCAGTACTTC. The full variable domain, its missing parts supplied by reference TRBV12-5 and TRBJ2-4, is DARVTQTPRHKVTEMGQEVTMRCQPILGHNTVFWYRQTMMQGLELLAYFRNRAPLDDSGMPKDRFSAEMPDATLATLKIQPSEPRDSAVYFCASGPDRGGIQYFGAGTRLSVL.

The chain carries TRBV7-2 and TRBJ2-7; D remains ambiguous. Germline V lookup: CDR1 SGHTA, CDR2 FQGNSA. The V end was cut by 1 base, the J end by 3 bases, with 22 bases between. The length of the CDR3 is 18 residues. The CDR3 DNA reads TGTGCCAGCAGCTTAGGCCCCGGTTTCCCCAAAAGAGGCTACGAGCAGTACTTC. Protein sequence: CASSLGPGFPKRGYEQYF. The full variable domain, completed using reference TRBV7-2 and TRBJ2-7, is GAGVSQSPSNKVTEKGKDVELRCDPISGHTALYWYRQSLGQGLEFLIYFQGNSAPDKSGLPSDRFSAERTGGSVSTLTIQRTQQEDSAVYLCASSLGPGFPKRGYEQYFGPGTRLTVT.

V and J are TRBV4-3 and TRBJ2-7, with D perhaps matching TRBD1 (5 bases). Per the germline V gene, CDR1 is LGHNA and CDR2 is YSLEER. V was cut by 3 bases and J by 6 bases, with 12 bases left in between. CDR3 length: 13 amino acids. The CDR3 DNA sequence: TGCGCCAGCAGCCAGGACACAGCGACCGAGCAGTACTTC. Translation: CASSQDTATEQYF.

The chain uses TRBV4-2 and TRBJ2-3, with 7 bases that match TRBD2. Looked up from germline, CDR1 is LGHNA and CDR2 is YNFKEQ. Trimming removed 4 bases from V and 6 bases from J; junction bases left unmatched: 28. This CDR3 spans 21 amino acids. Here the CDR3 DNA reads TGTGCCAGCAGCCCCCGCGAGGCTAGCGGCCAACTTCCCACCCACAAGGATACGCAGTATTTT. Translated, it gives CASSPREASGQLPTHKDTQYF.

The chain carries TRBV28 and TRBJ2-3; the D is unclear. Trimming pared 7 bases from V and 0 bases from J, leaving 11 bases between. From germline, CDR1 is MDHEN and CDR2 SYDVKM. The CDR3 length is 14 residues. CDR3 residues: CASTPAASTDTQYF. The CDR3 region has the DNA TGTGCCAGCACCCCCGCGGCCAGCACAGATACGCAGTATTTT.

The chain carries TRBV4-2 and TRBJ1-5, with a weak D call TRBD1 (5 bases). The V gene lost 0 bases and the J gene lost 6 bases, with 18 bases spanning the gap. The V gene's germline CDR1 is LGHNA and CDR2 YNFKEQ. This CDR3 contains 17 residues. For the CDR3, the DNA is TGTGCCAGCAGCCAAGAGGGCCCTCGCAGGAGGGGTCAGCCCCAGCATTTT. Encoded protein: CASSQEGPRRRGQPQHF.

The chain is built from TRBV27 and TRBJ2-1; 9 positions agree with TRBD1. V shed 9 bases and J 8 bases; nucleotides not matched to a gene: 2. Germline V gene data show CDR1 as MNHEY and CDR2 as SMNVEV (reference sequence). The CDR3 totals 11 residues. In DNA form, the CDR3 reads TGTGCCAGTCGACAGGGGGATGAGCAGTTCTTC. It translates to CASRQGDEQFF.

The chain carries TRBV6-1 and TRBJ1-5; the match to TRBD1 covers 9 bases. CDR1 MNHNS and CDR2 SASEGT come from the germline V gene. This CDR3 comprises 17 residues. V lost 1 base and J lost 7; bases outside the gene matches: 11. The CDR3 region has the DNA TGTGCCAGCAGTGAAGTCGAGGACAGGGGTGCGGAGCAGCCCCAGCATTTT. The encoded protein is CASSEVEDRGAEQPQHF.

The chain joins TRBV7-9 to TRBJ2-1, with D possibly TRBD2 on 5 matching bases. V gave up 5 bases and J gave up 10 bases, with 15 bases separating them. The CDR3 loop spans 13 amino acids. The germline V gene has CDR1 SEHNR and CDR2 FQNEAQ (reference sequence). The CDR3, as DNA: TGTGCCAGCAGCCCGATAGCCTCGGGAGAGCAGTTCTTC. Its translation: CASSPIASGEQFF.

The CDR3 DNA is TGTGCCACCAGCAGAGATTCGGACAGGGGCGACAGAGGAAGGTATGGCTACACCTTC. Translating it yields CATSRDSDRGDRGRYGYTF. J is TRBJ1-2 and V is TRBV15; TRBD1 matches at 9 bases. The CDR3 totals 19 residues. The V segment lost 0 bases and the J segment 5 bases; nucleotides outside the gene matches: 16. Germline V gene sequence: CDR1 LNHNV, CDR2 YYDKDF (reference sequence).

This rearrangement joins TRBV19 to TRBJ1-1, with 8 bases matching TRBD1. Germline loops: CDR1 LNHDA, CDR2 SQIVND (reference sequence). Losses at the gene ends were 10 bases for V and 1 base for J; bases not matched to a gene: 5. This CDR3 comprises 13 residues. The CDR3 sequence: CAITGGANTEAFF. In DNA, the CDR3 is TGTGCCATCACAGGGGGGGCGAACACTGAAGCTTTCTTT.

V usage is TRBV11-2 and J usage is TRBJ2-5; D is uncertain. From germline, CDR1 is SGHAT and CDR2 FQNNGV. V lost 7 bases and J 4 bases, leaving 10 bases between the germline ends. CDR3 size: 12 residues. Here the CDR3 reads CASTHSRETQYF. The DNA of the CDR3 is TGTGCCAGCACCCATAGCAGAGAGACCCAGTACTTC.

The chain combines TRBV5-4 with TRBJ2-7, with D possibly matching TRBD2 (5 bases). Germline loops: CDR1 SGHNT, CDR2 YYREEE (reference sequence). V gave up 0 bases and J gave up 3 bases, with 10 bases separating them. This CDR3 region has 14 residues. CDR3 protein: CASSLEGAGYEQYF. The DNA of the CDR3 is TGTGCCAGCAGCTTGGAGGGCGCGGGCTACGAGCAGTACTTC.

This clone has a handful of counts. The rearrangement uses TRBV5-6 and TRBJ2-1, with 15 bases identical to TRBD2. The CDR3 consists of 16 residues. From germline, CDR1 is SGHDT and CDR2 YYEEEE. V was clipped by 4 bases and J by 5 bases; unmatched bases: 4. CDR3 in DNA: TGTGCCAGCAGCGCGGGACTAGCGGGAGGCAACAATGAGCAGTTCTTC. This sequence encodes CASSAGLAGGNNEQFF. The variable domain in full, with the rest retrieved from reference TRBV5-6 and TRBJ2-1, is DAGVTQSPTHLIKTRGQQVTLRCSPKSGHDTVSWYQQALGQGPQFIFQYYEEEERQRGNFPDRFSGHQFPNYSSELNVNALLLGDSALYLCASSAGLAGGNNEQFFGPGTRLTVL.

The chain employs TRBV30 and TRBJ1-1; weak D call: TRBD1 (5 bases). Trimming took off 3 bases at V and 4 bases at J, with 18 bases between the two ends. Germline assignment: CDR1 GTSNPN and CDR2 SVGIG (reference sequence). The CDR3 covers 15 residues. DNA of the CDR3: TGTGCCTGGAGCCCTATCGGGGGTCGGGGCACTGAAGCTTTCTTT. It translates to CAWSPIGGRGTEAFF.

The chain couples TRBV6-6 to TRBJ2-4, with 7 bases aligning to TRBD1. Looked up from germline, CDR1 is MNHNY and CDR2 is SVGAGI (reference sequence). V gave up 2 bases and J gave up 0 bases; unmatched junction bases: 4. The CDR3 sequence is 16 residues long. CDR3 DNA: TGTGCCAGCAGTTACGCTGGACAGGCAGCCAAAAACATTCAGTACTTC. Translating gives CASSYAGQAAKNIQYF.

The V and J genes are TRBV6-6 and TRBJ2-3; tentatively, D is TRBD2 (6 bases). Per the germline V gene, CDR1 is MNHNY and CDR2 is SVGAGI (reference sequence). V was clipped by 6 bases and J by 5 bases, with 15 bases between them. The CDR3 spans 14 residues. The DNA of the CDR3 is TGTGCCAGCAGCCTAGGGACTTACGGAGATACGCAGTATTTT. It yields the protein CASSLGTYGDTQYF.

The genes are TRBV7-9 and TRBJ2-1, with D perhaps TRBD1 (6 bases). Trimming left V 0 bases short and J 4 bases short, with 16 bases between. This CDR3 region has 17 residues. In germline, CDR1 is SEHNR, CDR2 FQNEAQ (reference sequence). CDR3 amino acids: CASSLAGARVPYNEQFF. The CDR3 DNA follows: TGTGCCAGCAGCTTAGCGGGGGCCAGGGTTCCTTACAATGAGCAGTTCTTC.

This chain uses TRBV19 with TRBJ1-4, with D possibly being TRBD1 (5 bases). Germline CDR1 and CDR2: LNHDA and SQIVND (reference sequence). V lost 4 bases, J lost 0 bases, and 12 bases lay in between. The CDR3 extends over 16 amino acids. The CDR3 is CASSTDSSATNEKLFF. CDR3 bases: TGTGCCAGTAGTACCGACAGCTCTGCAACTAATGAAAAACTGTTTTTT.

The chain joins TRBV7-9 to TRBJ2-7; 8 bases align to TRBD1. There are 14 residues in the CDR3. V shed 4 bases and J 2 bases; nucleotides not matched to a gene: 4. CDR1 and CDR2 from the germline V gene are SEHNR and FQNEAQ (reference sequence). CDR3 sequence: CASSSRTGTYEQYF. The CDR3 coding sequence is TGTGCCAGCAGCTCGCGGACAGGGACCTACGAGCAGTACTTC.

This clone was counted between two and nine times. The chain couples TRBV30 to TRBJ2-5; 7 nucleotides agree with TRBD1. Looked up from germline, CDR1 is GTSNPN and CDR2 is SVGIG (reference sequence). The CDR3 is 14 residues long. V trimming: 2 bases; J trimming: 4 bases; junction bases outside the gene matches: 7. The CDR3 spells CAWSRQGVGETQYF. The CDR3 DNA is TGTGCCTGGAGTCGGCAGGGGGTAGGAGAGACCCAGTACTTC. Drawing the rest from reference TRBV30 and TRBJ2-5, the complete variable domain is SQTIHQWPATLVQPVGSPLSLECTVEGTSNPNLYWYRQAAGRGLQLLFYSVGIGQISSEVPQNLSASRPQDRQFILSSKKLLLSDSGFYLCAWSRQGVGETQYFGPGTRLLVL.

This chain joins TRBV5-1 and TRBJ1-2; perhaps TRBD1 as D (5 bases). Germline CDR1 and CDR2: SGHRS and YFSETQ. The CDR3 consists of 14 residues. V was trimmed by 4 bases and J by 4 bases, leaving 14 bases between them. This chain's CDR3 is CASSPRGVGYGYTF. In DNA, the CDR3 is TGCGCCAGCAGCCCCCGGGGGGTTGGCTATGGCTACACCTTC.

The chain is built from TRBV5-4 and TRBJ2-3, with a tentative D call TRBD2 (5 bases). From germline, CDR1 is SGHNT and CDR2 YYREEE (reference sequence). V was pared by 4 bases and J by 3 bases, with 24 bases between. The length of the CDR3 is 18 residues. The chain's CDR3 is CASSTLPLRGMGTDTQYF. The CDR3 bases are TGTGCCAGCAGCACCCTCCCTTTGCGAGGGATGGGGACAGATACGCAGTATTTT.

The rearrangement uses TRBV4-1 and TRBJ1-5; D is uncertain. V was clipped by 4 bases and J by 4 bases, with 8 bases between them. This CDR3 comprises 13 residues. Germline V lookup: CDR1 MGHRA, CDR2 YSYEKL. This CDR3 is CASSPTVNQPQHF. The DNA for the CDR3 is TGCGCCAGCAGCCCCACAGTTAATCAGCCCCAGCATTTT.

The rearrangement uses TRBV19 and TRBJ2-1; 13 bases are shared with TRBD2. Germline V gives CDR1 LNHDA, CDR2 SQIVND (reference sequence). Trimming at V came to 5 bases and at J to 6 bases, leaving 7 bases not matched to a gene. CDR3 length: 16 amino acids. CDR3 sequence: CASSPGGLAGPNEQFF. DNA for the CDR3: TGTGCCAGTAGTCCGGGGGGACTAGCGGGGCCCAATGAGCAGTTCTTC.

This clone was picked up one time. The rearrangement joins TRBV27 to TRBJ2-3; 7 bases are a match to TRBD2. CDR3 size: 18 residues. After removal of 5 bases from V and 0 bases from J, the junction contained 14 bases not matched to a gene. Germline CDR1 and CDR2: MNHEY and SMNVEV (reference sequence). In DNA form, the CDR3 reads TGTGCCAGCAGTCCCCAGAGCGTGCAGCGGGGAAGCACAGATACGCAGTATTTT. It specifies CASSPQSVQRGSTDTQYF.

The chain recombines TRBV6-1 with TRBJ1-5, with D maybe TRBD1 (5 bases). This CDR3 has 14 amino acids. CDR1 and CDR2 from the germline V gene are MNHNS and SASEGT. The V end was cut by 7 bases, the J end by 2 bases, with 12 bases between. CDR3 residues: CASTRGGGNQPQHF. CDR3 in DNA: TGTGCCAGCACACGGGGCGGGGGCAATCAGCCCCAGCATTTT.

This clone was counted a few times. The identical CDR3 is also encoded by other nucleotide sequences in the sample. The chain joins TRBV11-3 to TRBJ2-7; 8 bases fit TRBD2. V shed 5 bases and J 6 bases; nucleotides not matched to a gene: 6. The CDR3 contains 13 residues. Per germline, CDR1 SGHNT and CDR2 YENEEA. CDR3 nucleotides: TGTGCCAGCAGCCCGAGCGGGAGAGGCGAGCAGTACTTC. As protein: CASSPSGRGEQYF.